This TCR beta chain emerged from a study of vaccination effects on CD4 cells after COVID-19. Clones were sequenced by immunoSEQ multiplex PCR, and TCRdb holds only the in-frame ones, with some missing. The sample has over 45,000 clones, roughly 76% seen once; the top ten hold around 18%. Trimming left V 0 bases short and J 7 bases short, with 12 bases between. This CDR3 is 15 amino acids long. CDR1 MGHRA and CDR2 YSYEKL come from the germline V gene. Worth noting for this clone: Its antigen is unidentified.

Antigen-specific CD4+ T cell clonotypes were called by their expansion after viral peptide-pool culture in ViraFEST. Following culture for under 12 days, CD4+ T cells were isolated. Negative nucleocapsid antibody tests before and after vaccination confirmed no previous SARS-CoV-2 infection. They grew approximately 2.1 million PBMC in each well, adding about 10 IU/ml IL-2 and roughly 9.3 ug/ml peptides. Fresh IL-2-containing medium replaced half the medium on days 3 and 7. The sequence was obtained from a human donor who received a COVID-19 vaccine. V gene TRBV4-1 combines with J gene TRBJ2-2, with D possibly matching TRBD1 (5 bases). Sequencing used CD4+ T cells from PBMCs cultured with SARS-CoV-2 spike peptides, obtained before COVID-19 vaccination. CDR3 nucleotide sequence: TGCGCCAGCAGCCAAGAGAGTGTAGGGGTCGGGGAGCTGTTTTTT. It translates to CASSQESVGVGELFF.